The 17 T cell receptor beta chains presented below share a single source sample, sequenced in a study of blood T cells in healthy people across ages. A J-beta primer mix and a sample-barcoded 5' primer were used in a second PCR of roughly 6 to 12 cycles. TCRdb re-derived calls from the 5' RACE reads in MiXCR, one entry per CDR3 protein. This sample has roughly 1,500,000 distinct CDR3 sequences, with 42% found just once. Specimen: blood. The receptors derive from a woman aged 18-35 years in good health.

V is TRBV10-3 and J is TRBJ2-3; D perhaps matches TRBD2 (6 bases). The CDR3 runs 13 residues. V gave up 4 bases and J gave up 3 bases, with 8 bases separating them. CDR1 is ENHRY, CDR2 SYGVKD, per germline. CDR3 sequence (DNA): TGTGCCATCAGTGGCGCGGGGACAGATACGCAGTATTTT. This encodes CAISGAGTDTQYF.

This clonotype was counted many times. CDR3 coding DNA: TGCGCCAGCAGCCTATATAGCGGGAGCACAGATACGCAGTATTTT. Translated, it gives CASSLYSGSTDTQYF. The chain carries TRBV4-1 and TRBJ2-3; 7 bases agree with TRBD2. This CDR3 contains 15 residues. V shed 4 bases, J shed 0 bases, and the junction held 4 bases outside the gene matches. Germline values: CDR1 MGHRA, CDR2 YSYEKL.

Only a few counts were recorded for this clonotype. This chain uses TRBV7-6 with TRBJ2-5; TRBD1 is a possible D gene (6 bases). CDR1 is SGHVS and CDR2 is FNYEAQ in the germline V gene. The CDR3 runs 13 residues. V was clipped by 5 bases and J by 5 bases, with 12 bases between them. The CDR3 loop reads CASSRQVWETQYF. The CDR3 region has the DNA TGTGCCAGCAGCCGACAGGTTTGGGAGACCCAGTACTTC.

This clonotype was observed a few times. The chain uses TRBV6-2 or TRBV6-3 and TRBJ2-1; 9 positions agree with TRBD2. The trim removed 6 bases at V and 7 bases at J, leaving 10 bases unmatched. CDR1 MNHEY and CDR2 SVGEGT come from the germline V gene. The CDR3 is made up of 15 amino acids. The CDR3 here is CASRSGFSGGNEQFF. The CDR3, as DNA: TGTGCCAGCAGGTCCGGATTTAGCGGGGGTAATGAGCAGTTCTTC.

The chain combines TRBV3-1 with TRBJ2-1; no clear D gene. The CDR3 has 13 residues. Germline loops: CDR1 LGHDT, CDR2 YNNKEL (reference sequence). With 1 base removed from V and 10 bases from J, the gap between germline ends came to 11 bases. CDR3 bases: TGTGCCAGCAGCCAAGGTATTTCCGGGGAGCAGTTCTTC. It specifies CASSQGISGEQFF.

The sample holds a few counts of this clonotype. The rearrangement joins TRBV7-9 to TRBJ2-5; 11 nucleotides line up with TRBD2. Germline lookup yields CDR1 SEHNR and CDR2 FQNEAQ (reference sequence). CDR3 length equals 14 residues. The V and J ends lost 6 bases and 11 bases, in that order; junction bases with no gene match: 11. The CDR3 nucleotides read TGTGCCAGCAGGGGGACTAGCGGTTACAATGAGCAGTACTTC. This encodes CASRGTSGYNEQYF.

The genes are TRBV20-1 and TRBJ2-7; D is perhaps TRBD1 (5 bases). The CDR3 has 13 residues. Germline-derived CDR1 and CDR2 are DFQATT and SNEGSKA (reference sequence). V was shortened by 3 bases and J by 0 bases, with 9 bases between the two germline ends. Here the CDR3 reads CSARRQSSYEQYF. In DNA form, the CDR3 reads TGCAGTGCTAGGAGACAGAGCTCCTACGAGCAGTACTTC.

The chain recombines TRBV15 with TRBJ2-4, with 7 bases lining up with TRBD1. There are 16 residues in the CDR3. The germline gives CDR1 LNHNV, CDR2 YYDKDF (reference sequence). J was trimmed by 6 bases and V by 1 base; bases with no gene match: 9. CDR3 sequence (DNA): TGTGCCACCAGCAGAGCCGGGTCCGGGACAGCAAACATTCAGTACTTC. Protein sequence: CATSRAGSGTANIQYF.

The V gene is TRBV15, the J gene TRBJ1-1; no clear D. The CDR3 has 15 residues. The germline gives CDR1 LNHNV, CDR2 YYDKDF (reference sequence). Between the trimmed V and J ends, which lost 0 bases and 1 base, there was a span of 9 bases. The DNA for the CDR3 is TGTGCCACCAGCAGAGATAGCCACAGGAACACTGAAGCTTTCTTT. It codes for CATSRDSHRNTEAFF.

As concerns this clonotype: A read error may be the cause here, since a much bigger clone is one base away. The V call is TRBV12-5, the J call TRBJ2-7; 8 nucleotides match TRBD1. CDR3 length: 15 residues. Germline V gene sequence: CDR1 LGHNT, CDR2 FRNRAP. CDR3 in amino acids: CASGSPGTGTYEKYF. The DNA of the CDR3 is TGTGCTAGTGGCTCCCCCGGGACAGGTACCTACGAGAAGTACTTC. Drawing the rest from reference TRBV12-5 and TRBJ2-7, the complete variable domain is DARVTQTPRHKVTEMGQEVTMRCQPILGHNTVFWYRQTMMQGLELLAYFRNRAPLDDSGMPKDRFSAEMPDATLATLKIQPSEPRDSAVYFCASGSPGTGTYEKYFGPGTRLTVT.

The rearrangement links TRBV5-1 to TRBJ2-5; 8 bases map to TRBD1. Germline-derived CDR1 and CDR2 are SGHRS and YFSETQ. Germline trimming cut 0 bases from V and 5 bases from J; bases unmatched to any gene: 12. This CDR3 spans 17 amino acids. CDR3 nucleotide sequence: TGCGCCAGCAGCTTGGACCAGGGGGCGGGATCCCTCGAGACCCAGTACTTC. Encoded protein: CASSLDQGAGSLETQYF.

Only a few counts were recorded for this clonotype. The chain joins TRBV4-2 to TRBJ2-5; D might be TRBD2 (6 bases). CDR3 length: 14 residues. Germline V gene data show CDR1 as LGHNA and CDR2 as YNFKEQ. Trimming took 1 base from V and 5 from J, leaving 11 bases between them. The CDR3 DNA is TGTGCCAGCAGCCAAGGGGGACTTTCGGAGACCCAGTACTTC. It codes for CASSQGGLSETQYF.

This chain uses TRBV27 with TRBJ2-3; no clear D. The CDR3 length is 15 residues. Germline V gene data show CDR1 as MNHEY and CDR2 as SMNVEV (reference sequence). Between the trimmed V and J ends, which lost 5 bases and 2 bases, there was a span of 14 bases. The CDR3 nucleotides are TGTGCCAGCAGTCCGGCTCTTGTCAACACAGATACGCAGTATTTT. Its protein is CASSPALVNTDTQYF.

This clonotype has only a few counts. V is TRBV6-5 and J is TRBJ1-4; no definite D call. CDR3 length equals 16 residues. Germline loops: CDR1 MNHEY, CDR2 SVGAGI. V was clipped by 0 bases and J by 4 bases, with 12 bases between them. DNA of the CDR3: TGTGCCAGCAGTTACTCGGGCCCAGGATTTAATGAAAAACTGTTTTTT. It codes for CASSYSGPGFNEKLFF.

The chain combines TRBV27 with TRBJ1-6; 9 bases map to TRBD1. The ends lost 6 bases at V and 5 bases at J; junction bases unmatched: 5. Per the germline V gene, CDR1 is MNHEY and CDR2 is SMNVEV (reference sequence). The CDR3 length is 15 residues. The CDR3, as DNA: TGTGCCAGCAGGGTTCGACAGGGGGATAATTCACCCCTCCACTTT. Its translation is CASRVRQGDNSPLHF.

The V call is TRBV20-1, the J call TRBJ2-5; 10 bases match TRBD1. CDR1 and CDR2 from the germline V gene are DFQATT and SNEGSKA (reference sequence). The CDR3 sequence is 14 residues long. The ends lost 6 bases at V and 5 bases at J; junction bases unmatched: 9. The CDR3 region has the DNA TGCAGTGCCCGGGACAGGGGAGGAAGTGAGACCCAGTACTTC. It translates to CSARDRGGSETQYF.

The V and J genes are TRBV12-3 or TRBV12-4 and TRBJ2-7; a possible D gene is TRBD2 (5 bases). The end of the DNA fits TRBJ2-5 better, so the J call may be wrong. The CDR3 spans 14 residues. In nucleotides, the CDR3 is TGTGCCAGCAGTTTAGCCCAAGGCGGGGAGACCCAGTACTTC. Translating gives CASSLAQGGETQYF.